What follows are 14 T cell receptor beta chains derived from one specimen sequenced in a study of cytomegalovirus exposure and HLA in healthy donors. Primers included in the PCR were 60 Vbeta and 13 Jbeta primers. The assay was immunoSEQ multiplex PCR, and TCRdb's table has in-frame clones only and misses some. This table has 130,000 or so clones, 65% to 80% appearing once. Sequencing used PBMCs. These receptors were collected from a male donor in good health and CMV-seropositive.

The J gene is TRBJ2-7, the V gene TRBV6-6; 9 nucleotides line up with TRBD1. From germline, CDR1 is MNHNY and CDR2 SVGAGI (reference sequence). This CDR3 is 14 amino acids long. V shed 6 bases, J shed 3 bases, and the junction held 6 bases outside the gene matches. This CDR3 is CASRGQGPLYEQYF. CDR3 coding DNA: TGTGCCAGCAGGGGACAGGGCCCCCTCTACGAGCAGTACTTC.

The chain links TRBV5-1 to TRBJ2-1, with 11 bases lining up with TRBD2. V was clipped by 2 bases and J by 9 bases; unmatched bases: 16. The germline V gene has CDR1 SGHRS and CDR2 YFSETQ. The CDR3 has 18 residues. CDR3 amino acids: CASSFQAASSGRAGEQFF. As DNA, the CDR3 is TGCGCCAGCAGCTTTCAAGCAGCCAGTAGCGGGAGGGCCGGTGAGCAGTTCTTC. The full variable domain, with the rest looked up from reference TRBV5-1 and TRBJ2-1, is KAGVTQTPRYLIKTRGQQVTLSCSPISGHRSVSWYQQTPGQGLQFLFEYFSETQRNKGNFPGRFSGRQFSNSRSEMNVSTLELGDSALYLCASSFQAASSGRAGEQFFGPGTRLTVL.

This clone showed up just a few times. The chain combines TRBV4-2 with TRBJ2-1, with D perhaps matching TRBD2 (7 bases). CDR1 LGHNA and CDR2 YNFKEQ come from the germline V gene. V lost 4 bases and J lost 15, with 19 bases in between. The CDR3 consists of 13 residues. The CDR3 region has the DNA TGTGCCAGCAGCCCCACTATCGGGGGCGGGGGGTTCTTC. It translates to CASSPTIGGGGFF.

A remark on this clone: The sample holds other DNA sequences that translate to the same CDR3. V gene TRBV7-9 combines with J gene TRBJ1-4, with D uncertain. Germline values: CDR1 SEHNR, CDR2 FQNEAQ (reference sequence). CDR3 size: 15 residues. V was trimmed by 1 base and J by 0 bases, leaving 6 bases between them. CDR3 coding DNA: TGTGCCAGCAGCTTAGGAGAGGCAACTAATGAAAAACTGTTTTTT. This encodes CASSLGEATNEKLFF.

In DNA, the CDR3 is TGTGCCAGCAGCCAGCGAGGGGGCACCGGGGAGCTGTTTTTT. Protein: CASSQRGGTGELFF. V gene TRBV4-2 combines with J gene TRBJ2-2; D is perhaps TRBD1 (6 bases). The CDR3 loop spans 14 amino acids. Trimming took 3 bases from V and 4 from J, leaving 9 bases between them. Germline V CDR1 and CDR2: LGHNA, YNFKEQ.

CDR3 in amino acids: CASSGDRGPYGYTF. For the CDR3, the DNA is TGTGCCAGCAGTGGGGACAGGGGGCCCTATGGCTACACCTTC. This rearrangement joins TRBV6-1 to TRBJ1-2; 12 nucleotides agree with TRBD1. There are 14 residues in the CDR3. After removal of 4 bases from V and 4 bases from J, the junction contained 1 base not matched to a gene. Germline lookup yields CDR1 MNHNS and CDR2 SASEGT.

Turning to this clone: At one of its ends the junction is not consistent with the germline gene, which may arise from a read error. CDR3 bases: TGTGCCAGTAGCCTCATTAGACAGAGCTCTGGGGCCAACGGCCTGACTTTC. It codes for CASSLIRQSSGANGLTF. The chain has TRBV19 and TRBJ2-6; weak D call: TRBD1 (5 bases). The CDR3 is 17 amino acids. Germline values: CDR1 LNHDA, CDR2 SQIVND (reference sequence).

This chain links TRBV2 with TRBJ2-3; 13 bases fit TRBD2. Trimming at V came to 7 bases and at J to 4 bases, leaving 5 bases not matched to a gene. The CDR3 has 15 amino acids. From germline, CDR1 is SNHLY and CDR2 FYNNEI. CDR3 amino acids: CASTPGLAGSDTQYF. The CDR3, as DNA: TGTGCCAGCACCCCGGGACTAGCGGGATCAGATACGCAGTATTTT. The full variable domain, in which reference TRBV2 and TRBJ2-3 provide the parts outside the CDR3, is EPEVTQTPSHQVTQMGQEVILRCVPISNHLYFYWYRQILGQKVEFLVSFYNNEISEKSEIFDDQFSVERPDGSNFTLKIRSTKLEDSAMYFCASTPGLAGSDTQYFGPGTRLTVL.

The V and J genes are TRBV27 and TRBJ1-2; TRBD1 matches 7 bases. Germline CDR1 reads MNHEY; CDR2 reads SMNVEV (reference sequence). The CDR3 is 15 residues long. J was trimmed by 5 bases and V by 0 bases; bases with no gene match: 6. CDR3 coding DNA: TGTGCCAGCAGTTTATCTCGACAGGGAACGTATGGCTACACCTTC. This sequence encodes CASSLSRQGTYGYTF.

The CDR3 loop is CASSQIGGEPYEQYF. In DNA, the CDR3 is TGTGCCAGCAGCCAGATCGGGGGAGAACCCTACGAGCAGTACTTC. The chain couples TRBV7-6 to TRBJ2-5, with D perhaps TRBD2 (6 bases). The J call may be incorrect, as the DNA end agrees better with TRBJ2-7. The CDR3 has 15 amino acids. Germline CDR1 is SGHVS and CDR2 is FNYEAQ.

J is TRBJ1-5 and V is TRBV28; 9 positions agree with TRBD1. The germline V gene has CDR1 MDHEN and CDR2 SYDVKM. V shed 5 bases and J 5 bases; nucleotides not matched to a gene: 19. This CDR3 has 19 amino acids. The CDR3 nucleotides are TGTGCCAGCAGTACGCAATTAGGGACAGGGATGGTGCGGGATCAGCCCCAGCATTTT. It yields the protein CASSTQLGTGMVRDQPQHF. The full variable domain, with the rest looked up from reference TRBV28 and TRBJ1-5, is DVKVTQSSRYLVKRTGEKVFLECVQDMDHENMFWYRQDPGLGLRLIYFSYDVKMKEKGDIPEGYSVSREKKERFSLILESASTNQTSMYLCASSTQLGTGMVRDQPQHFGDGTRLSIL.

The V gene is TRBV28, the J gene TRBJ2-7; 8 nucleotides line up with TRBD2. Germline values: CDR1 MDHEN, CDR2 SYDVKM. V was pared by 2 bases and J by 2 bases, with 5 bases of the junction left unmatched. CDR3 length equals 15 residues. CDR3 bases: TGTGCCAGCAGTTTAAGCGGGAGAACGGCCTACGAGCAGTACTTC. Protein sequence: CASSLSGRTAYEQYF.

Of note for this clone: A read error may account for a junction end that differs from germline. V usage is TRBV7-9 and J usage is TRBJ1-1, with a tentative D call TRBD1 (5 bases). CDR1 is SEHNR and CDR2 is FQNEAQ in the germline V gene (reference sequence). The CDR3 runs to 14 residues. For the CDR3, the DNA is TGTTCCAGCAGCGCCACGGACATGAACACTGAAGCTTTCTTT. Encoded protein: CSSSATDMNTEAFF.

Here the CDR3 reads CASSTRDRGETQYF. In nucleotides, the CDR3 is TGTGCCAGCAGTACCCGGGACAGGGGGGAGACCCAGTACTTC. The chain is built from TRBV6-5 and TRBJ2-5, with 11 bases matching TRBD1. V shed 5 bases, J shed 5 bases, and the junction held 4 bases outside the gene matches. The CDR3 length is 14 residues. Germline assignment: CDR1 MNHEY and CDR2 SVGAGI.